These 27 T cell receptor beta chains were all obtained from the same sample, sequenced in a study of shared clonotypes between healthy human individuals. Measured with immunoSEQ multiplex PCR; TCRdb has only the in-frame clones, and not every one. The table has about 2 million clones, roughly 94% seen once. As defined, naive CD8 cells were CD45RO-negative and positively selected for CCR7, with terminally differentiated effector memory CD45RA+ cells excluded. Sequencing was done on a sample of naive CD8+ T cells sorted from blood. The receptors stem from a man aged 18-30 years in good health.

CDR3: CASSLWAGELFF. In nucleotides, the CDR3 is TGTGCCAGCAGTTTATGGGCCGGGGAGCTGTTTTTT. The chain recombines TRBV27 with TRBJ2-2; D gene unclear. CDR3 length: 12 amino acids. Looked up from germline, CDR1 is MNHEY and CDR2 is SMNVEV (reference sequence). Trimming took off 1 base at V and 6 bases at J, with 3 bases between the two ends.

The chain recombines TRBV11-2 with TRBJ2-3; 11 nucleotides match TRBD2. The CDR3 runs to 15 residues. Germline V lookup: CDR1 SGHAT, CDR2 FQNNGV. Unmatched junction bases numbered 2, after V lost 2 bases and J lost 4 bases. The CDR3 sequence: CASSLLAGGSDTQYF. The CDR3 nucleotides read TGTGCCAGCAGCTTACTAGCGGGGGGCTCAGATACGCAGTATTTT.

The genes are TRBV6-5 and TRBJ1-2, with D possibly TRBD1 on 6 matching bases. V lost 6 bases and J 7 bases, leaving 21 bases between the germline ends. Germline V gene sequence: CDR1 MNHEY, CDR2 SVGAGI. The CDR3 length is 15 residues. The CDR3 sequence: CASRNTGSGDIGYTF. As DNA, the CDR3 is TGTGCCAGCAGGAATACCGGTTCAGGGGATATTGGCTACACCTTC.

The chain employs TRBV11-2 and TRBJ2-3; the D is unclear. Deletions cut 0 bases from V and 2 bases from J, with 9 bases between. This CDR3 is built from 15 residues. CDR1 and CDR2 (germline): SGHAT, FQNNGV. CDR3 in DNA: TGTGCCAGCAGCTTAGACGCCGCGTCCACAGATACGCAGTATTTT. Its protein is CASSLDAASTDTQYF.

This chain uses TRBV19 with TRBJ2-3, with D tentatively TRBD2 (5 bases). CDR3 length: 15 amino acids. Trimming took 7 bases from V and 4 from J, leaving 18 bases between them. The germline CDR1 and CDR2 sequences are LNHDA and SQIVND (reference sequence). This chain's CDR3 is CASTPYGISPDTQYF. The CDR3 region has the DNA TGTGCCAGTACCCCGTACGGGATATCCCCAGATACGCAGTATTTT.

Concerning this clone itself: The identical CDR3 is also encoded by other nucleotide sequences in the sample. The CDR3 DNA reads TGTGCCAGCAGCCTCCGAGGTGCTAACTATGGCTACACCTTC. It encodes CASSLRGANYGYTF. The V call is TRBV5-4, the J call TRBJ1-2; D is unclear. This CDR3 is 14 amino acids long. V was cut by 4 bases and J by 0 bases, with 10 bases left in between. Germline V CDR1 and CDR2: SGHNT, YYREEE (reference sequence).

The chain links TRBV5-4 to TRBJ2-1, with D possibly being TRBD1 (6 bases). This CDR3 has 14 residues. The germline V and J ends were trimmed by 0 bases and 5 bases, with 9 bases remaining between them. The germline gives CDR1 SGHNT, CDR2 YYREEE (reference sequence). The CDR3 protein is CASSLGQEHNEQFF. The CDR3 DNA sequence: TGTGCCAGCAGCTTGGGACAGGAACACAATGAGCAGTTCTTC.

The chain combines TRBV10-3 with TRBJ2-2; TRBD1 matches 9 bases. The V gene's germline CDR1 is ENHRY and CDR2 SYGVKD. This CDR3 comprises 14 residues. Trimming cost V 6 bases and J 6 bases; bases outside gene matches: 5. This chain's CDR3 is CAISTGGAAGELFF. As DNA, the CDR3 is TGTGCCATCAGCACAGGGGGCGCCGCCGGGGAGCTGTTTTTT.

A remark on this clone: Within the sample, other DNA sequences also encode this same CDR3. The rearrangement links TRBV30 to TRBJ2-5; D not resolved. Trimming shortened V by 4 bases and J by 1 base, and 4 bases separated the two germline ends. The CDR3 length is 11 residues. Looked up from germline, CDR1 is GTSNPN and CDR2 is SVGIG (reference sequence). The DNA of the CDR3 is TGTGCCTGGACAGGCCAAGAGACCCAGTACTTC. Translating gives CAWTGQETQYF.

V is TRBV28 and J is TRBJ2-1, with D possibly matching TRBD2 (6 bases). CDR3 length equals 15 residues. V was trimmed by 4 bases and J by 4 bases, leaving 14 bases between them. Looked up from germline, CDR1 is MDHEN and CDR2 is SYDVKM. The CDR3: CASSSHVRGYNEQFF. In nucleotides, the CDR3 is TGTGCCAGCAGTTCCCATGTACGGGGGTACAATGAGCAGTTCTTC.

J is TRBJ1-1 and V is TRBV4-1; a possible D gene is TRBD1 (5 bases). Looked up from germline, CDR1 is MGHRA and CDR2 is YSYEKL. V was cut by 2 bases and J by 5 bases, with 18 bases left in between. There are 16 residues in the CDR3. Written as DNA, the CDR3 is TGCGCCAGCAGCCAAAAAGAGAAGGGGTTAAAGACTGAAGCTTTCTTT. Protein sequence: CASSQKEKGLKTEAFF.

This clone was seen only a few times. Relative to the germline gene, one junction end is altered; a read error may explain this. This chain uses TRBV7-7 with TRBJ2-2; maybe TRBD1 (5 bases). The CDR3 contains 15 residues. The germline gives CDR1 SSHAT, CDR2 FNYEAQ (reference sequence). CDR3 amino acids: CASSHGHSNTGELFF. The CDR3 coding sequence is TGTGCTAGCAGCCACGGACATTCGAACACCGGGGAGCTGTTTTTT.

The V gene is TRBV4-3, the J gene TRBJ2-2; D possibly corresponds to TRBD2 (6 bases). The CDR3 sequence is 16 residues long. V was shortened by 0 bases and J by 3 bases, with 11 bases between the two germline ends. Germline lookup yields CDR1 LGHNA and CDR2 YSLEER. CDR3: CASSQEVAADTGELFF. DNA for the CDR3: TGCGCCAGCAGCCAAGAAGTAGCGGCGGACACCGGGGAGCTGTTTTTT.

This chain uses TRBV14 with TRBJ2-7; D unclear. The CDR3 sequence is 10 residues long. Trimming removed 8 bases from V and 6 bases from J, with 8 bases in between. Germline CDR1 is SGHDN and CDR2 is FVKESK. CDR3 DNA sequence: TGTGCCAGCCCCCCAAGCGAGCAGTACTTC. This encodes CASPPSEQYF.

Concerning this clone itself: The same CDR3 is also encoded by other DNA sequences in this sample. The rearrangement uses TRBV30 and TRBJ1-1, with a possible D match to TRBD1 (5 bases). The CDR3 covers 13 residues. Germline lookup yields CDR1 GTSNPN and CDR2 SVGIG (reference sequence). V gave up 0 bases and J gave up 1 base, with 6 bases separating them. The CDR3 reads CAWSVGGNTEAFF. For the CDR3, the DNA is TGTGCCTGGAGTGTCGGGGGGAACACTGAAGCTTTCTTT.

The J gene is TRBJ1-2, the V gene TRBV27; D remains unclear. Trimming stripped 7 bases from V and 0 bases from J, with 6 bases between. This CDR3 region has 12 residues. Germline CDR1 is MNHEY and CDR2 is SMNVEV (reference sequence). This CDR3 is CASTTANYGYTF. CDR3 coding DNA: TGTGCCAGCACCACAGCTAACTATGGCTACACCTTC.

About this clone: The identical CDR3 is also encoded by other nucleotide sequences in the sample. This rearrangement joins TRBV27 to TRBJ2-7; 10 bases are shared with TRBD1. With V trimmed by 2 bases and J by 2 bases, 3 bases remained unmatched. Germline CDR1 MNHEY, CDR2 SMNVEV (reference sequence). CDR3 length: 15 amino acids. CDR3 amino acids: CASSLLGQGTYEQYF. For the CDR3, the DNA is TGTGCCAGCAGTTTACTGGGACAGGGGACCTACGAGCAGTACTTC.

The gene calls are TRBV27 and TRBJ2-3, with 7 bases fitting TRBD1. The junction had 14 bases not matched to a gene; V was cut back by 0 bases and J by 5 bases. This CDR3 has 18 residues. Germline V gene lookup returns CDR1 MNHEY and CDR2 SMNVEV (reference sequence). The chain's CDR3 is CASSLSVGDRQGEDTQYF. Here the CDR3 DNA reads TGTGCCAGCAGTTTATCGGTTGGGGACCGGCAGGGGGAAGATACGCAGTATTTT.

The CDR3 DNA reads TGTGCCAGCAGCTTTCGGCTAGCGGGAGCCAATCCCTACGAGCAGTACTTC. This sequence encodes CASSFRLAGANPYEQYF. The chain links TRBV11-2 to TRBJ2-7, with TRBD2 matching over 10 bases. Germline V lookup: CDR1 SGHAT, CDR2 FQNNGV. V lost 3 bases and J lost 2; bases outside the gene matches: 10. This CDR3 is 17 amino acids long.

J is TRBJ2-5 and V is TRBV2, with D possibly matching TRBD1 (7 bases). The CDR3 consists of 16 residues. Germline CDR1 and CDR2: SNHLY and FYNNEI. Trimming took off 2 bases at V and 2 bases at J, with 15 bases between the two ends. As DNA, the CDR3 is TGTGCCAGCAGTGAATTGCAGGGGGGAGTGCAAGAGACCCAGTACTTC. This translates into CASSELQGGVQETQYF.

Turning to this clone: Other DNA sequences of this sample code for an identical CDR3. The CDR3 loop reads CASSVEGAYEQYF. The CDR3 DNA sequence: TGTGCCAGCAGCGTTGAGGGGGCGTACGAGCAGTACTTC. The chain recombines TRBV9 with TRBJ2-7; TRBD1 aligns across 7 bases. The germline V gene encodes CDR1 SGDLS and CDR2 YYNGEE. The trim removed 2 bases at V and 4 bases at J, leaving 3 bases unmatched. The CDR3 totals 13 residues.

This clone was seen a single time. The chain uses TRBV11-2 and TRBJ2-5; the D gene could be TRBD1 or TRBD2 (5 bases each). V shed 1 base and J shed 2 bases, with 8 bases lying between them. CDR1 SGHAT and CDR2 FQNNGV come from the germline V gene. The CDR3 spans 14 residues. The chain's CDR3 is CASSLVWGQETQYF. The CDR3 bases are TGTGCCAGCAGCTTAGTTTGGGGGCAAGAGACCCAGTACTTC.

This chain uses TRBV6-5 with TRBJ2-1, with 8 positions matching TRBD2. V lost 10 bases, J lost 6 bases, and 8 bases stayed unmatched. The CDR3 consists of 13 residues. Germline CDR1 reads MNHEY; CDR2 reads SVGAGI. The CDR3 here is CATWSGGPNEQFF. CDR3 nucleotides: TGTGCCACCTGGAGCGGGGGACCCAATGAGCAGTTCTTC.

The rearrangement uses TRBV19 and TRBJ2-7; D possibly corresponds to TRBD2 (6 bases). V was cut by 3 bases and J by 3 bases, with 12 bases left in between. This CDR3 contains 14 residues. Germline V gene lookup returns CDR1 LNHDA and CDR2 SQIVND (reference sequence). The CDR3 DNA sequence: TGTGCCAGTAGTATCAGGGTGGAGGGCTACGAGCAGTACTTC. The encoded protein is CASSIRVEGYEQYF.

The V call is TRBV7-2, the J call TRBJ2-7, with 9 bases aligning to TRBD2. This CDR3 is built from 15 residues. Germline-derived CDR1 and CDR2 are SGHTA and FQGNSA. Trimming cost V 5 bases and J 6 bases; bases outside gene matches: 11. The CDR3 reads CASSPGAGGLCEQYF. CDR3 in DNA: TGTGCCAGCAGCCCGGGAGCGGGAGGACTCTGCGAGCAGTACTTC.

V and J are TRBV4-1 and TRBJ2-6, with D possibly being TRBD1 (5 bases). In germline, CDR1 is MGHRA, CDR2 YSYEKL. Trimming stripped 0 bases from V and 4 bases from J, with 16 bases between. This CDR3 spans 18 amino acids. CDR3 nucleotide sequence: TGCGCCAGCAGCCAAGAGGGGCAGGAGTCACTAGGGGCCAACGTCCTGACTTTC. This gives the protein CASSQEGQESLGANVLTF.

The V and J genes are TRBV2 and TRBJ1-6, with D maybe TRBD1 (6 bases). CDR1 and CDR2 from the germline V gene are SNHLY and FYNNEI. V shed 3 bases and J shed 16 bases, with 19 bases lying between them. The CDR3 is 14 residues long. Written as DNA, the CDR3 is TGTGCCAGCAGTGAGAGACCCGGGTGGGACATACTCCACTTT. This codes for CASSERPGWDILHF.